Detailed here is one T cell receptor (beta chain). Its antigen remains unidentified. The input lacks base qualities; no much larger clone sits a single base away. The data belong to a study of blood T cell repertoires in COVID-19 (dated by TCRdb to the early 2020s). Some background on the complete study: Samples from collaborators originated in the United States, Italy and Spain and spanned both the acute and convalescent phases of COVID-19. The prospective study material was composed of cDNA or gDNA derived from T cells, B-cell-depleted T cells, or PBMCs. Subjects who had been exposed to COVID-19, were actively infected with it, or had recovered from it provided the deeply sampled blood TCRbeta repertoires that made up the dataset. A freely available public database, intended as a resource for researchers studying the immune response to SARS-CoV-2, is where the repertoires were released. The samples were drawn from two sources: the first 160 participants of the ongoing ImmuneRACE study, and about 1,300 subjects contributed by 6 global collaborators. A de-identified subject ID, COVID-19 status, age in years and sex were almost always included in the sample metadata. Where HLA class I and class II types were available, the types were taken from metadata supplied by the sample provider, not from assay-based typing. Study-wide findings and limitations: The amount of clinical and demographic metadata varied by source and participant and was provided uncurated.

Each collaborating institution followed its own protocols to collect whole blood in K2EDTA tubes. For TCRbeta analysis, collaborators shipped samples as frozen whole blood, isolated PBMCs, or DNA extracted from either of those sample types. TCRbeta CDR3 regions were amplified from genomic DNA using the immunoSEQ Assay, a bias-controlled multiplex PCR. The paper's processing steps were these. Nucleated cell counts per sample were estimated from amplification of reference gene primers within the assay. To quantify the absolute abundance of each unique TCRbeta CDR3 rearrangement, sequence reads were collapsed and filtered. For each sample, productive Simpson clonality was calculated as the square root of Simpson's diversity index over productive rearrangements. The table comes from immuneACCESS by way of TCRdb, which keeps in-frame sequences with V and J called. Part of the clones is missing from these tables; in studies checked, under half for an unresolved V gene and the rest for unknown reasons. Clone size and the V and J calls come from that table; the DNA yielded D and trimming. Present in this sample are 200,000 to 250,000 clones, about 86% of which were seen just once. The ten most abundant clones make up under 6.5% of the sample.

Sequenced input: peripheral blood. This receptor was identified in a man aged 60 to 75 with acute or convalescent COVID-19.

The DNA sequence is given as TGTGCCAGCAGCCGTAACAGTGGTGGCAGGGGCGGAGGAAACACCATATATTTT. Its amino acids are CASSRNSGGRGGGNTIYF. The V gene is TRBV3-1 (or the pseudogene TRBV3-2) and the J gene is TRBJ1-3; the D segment could be TRBD1, given 6 matching bases. The CDR3 runs 18 amino acids, cysteine and phenylalanine included. The sequence is cut down to CDR3 DNA, 54 bases in frame from base 1. V drops 4 bases and J drops 4 bases, leaving 23 bases in between. The germline V gene (reference sequence) sets CDR1 to LGHDT and CDR2 to YNNKEL.